Shown below are 16 T cell receptor beta chains from a single sample sequenced in a study of neurological immune-mediated disorders. TCRdb itself ran the 5' RACE reads through MiXCR, one entry per CDR3 protein. Seen here are fewer than 50,000 distinct CDR3 sequences, 2.5% observed once, and the top ten hold 9% to 15%. The specimen was PBMCs. Every receptor here comes from a man younger than 45 with multiple sclerosis.

This clonotype was picked up many times. The gene calls are TRBV29-1 and TRBJ2-7, with D hard to call. CDR1 SQVTM and CDR2 ANQGSEA come from the germline V gene. The CDR3 length is 13 residues. Deletions cut 7 bases from V and 4 bases from J, with 17 bases between. This CDR3 is CSARAGFGYEQYF. CDR3 DNA: TGCAGCGCACGGGCAGGTTTTGGGTACGAGCAGTACTTC.

The rearrangement joins TRBV20-1 to TRBJ2-5; the D is unclear. V lost 6 bases, J lost 2 bases, and 10 bases lay in between. Germline-derived CDR1 and CDR2 are DFQATT and SNEGSKA (reference sequence). The CDR3 extends over 12 amino acids. CDR3 residues: CSAGSLQETQYF. The CDR3 region has the DNA TGCAGTGCGGGCTCGCTGCAAGAGACCCAGTACTTC.

The table lists this clonotype with many counts. The chain is built from TRBV3-1 and TRBJ2-3; TRBD2 matches 10 bases. V was pared by 2 bases and J by 2 bases, with 4 bases of the junction left unmatched. The CDR3 extends over 16 amino acids. CDR1 LGHDT and CDR2 YNNKEL come from the germline V gene (reference sequence). The chain's CDR3 is CASSQRTSGYTDTQYF. The DNA for the CDR3 is TGTGCCAGCAGCCAACGGACTAGCGGATACACAGATACGCAGTATTTT.

By proportion, this clonotype is medium-sized. V is TRBV15 and J is TRBJ2-3; D is ambiguous. Germline V gene lookup returns CDR1 LNHNV and CDR2 YYDKDF (reference sequence). This CDR3 is built from 11 residues. Trimming stripped 3 bases from V and 6 bases from J, with 4 bases between. CDR3 loop: CATSRGDTQYF. The CDR3 nucleotides read TGTGCCACCAGCAGGGGGGATACGCAGTATTTT.

The chain carries TRBV18 and TRBJ2-3; D uncertain. The CDR3 is 15 residues long. Germline CDR1 reads KGHSH; CDR2 reads LQKENI. The V gene lost 0 bases and the J gene lost 0 bases, with 7 bases spanning the gap. As DNA, the CDR3 is TGTGCCAGCTCACCACCTTCCCGGAGCACAGATACGCAGTATTTT. Protein sequence: CASSPPSRSTDTQYF. Looking up the rest from reference TRBV18 and TRBJ2-3 gives the full variable domain: NAGVMQNPRHLVRRRGQEARLRCSPMKGHSHVYWYRQLPEEGLKFMVYLQKENIIDESGMPKERFSAEFPKEGPSILRIQQVVRGDSAAYFCASSPPSRSTDTQYFGPGTRLTVL.

At least ten counts were recorded for this clonotype. V usage is TRBV4-3 and J usage is TRBJ1-4; D is unclear. The CDR3 is 17 amino acids. V gave up 0 bases and J gave up 3 bases, with 14 bases separating them. The germline V gene encodes CDR1 LGHNA and CDR2 YSLEER. This CDR3 reads CASSQENAGLANEKLFF. The DNA of the CDR3 is TGCGCCAGCAGCCAAGAAAATGCAGGACTAGCTAATGAAAAACTGTTTTTT.

This clonotype was recorded many times. The chain carries TRBV7-9 and TRBJ2-1; 13 nucleotides agree with TRBD2. CDR1 and CDR2 from the germline V gene are SEHNR and FQNEAQ (reference sequence). Losses at the gene ends were 6 bases for V and 7 bases for J; bases not matched to a gene: 6. The CDR3 is made up of 15 amino acids. CDR3 region: CASSRTSGSRNEQFF. The CDR3 DNA sequence: TGTGCCAGCAGTCGGACTAGCGGGAGTAGAAATGAGCAGTTCTTC.

This clonotype showed up many times. CDR3: CATSRGSETQYF. CDR3 DNA: TGTGCCACCAGCAGGGGCTCGGAGACCCAGTACTTC. The genes are TRBV15 and TRBJ2-5; no reliable D call. The germline V and J ends were trimmed by 3 bases and 5 bases, with 7 bases remaining between them. Germline V gives CDR1 LNHNV, CDR2 YYDKDF (reference sequence). The CDR3 contains 12 residues. Based on the CDR3 plus reference TRBV15 and TRBJ2-5, the full variable domain is DAMVIQNPRYQVTQFGKPVTLSCSQTLNHNVMYWYQQKSSQAPKLLFHYYDKDFNNEADTPDNFQSRRPNTSFCFLDIRSPGLGDTAMYLCATSRGSETQYFGPGTRLLVL.

This clonotype was observed at least ten times. The chain combines TRBV28 with TRBJ2-1; D uncertain. In germline, CDR1 is MDHEN, CDR2 SYDVKM. This CDR3 has 14 amino acids. Trimming pared 3 bases from V and 5 bases from J, leaving 11 bases between. CDR3: CASSFPGRNNEQFF. DNA of the CDR3: TGTGCCAGCAGTTTTCCAGGCAGAAACAATGAGCAGTTCTTC.

This clonotype has at least ten counts. V gene TRBV12-3 or TRBV12-4 combines with J gene TRBJ2-7; D may be TRBD1 (6 bases). This CDR3 spans 12 amino acids. V dropped 7 bases and J dropped 4 bases, with 11 bases sitting between them. Written as DNA, the CDR3 is TGTGCCAGCACCTTAGGGGGTTACGAGCAGTACTTC. This translates into CASTLGGYEQYF.

This clonotype has ten or more counts. CDR3 protein: CASSPQASYNEQFF. As DNA, the CDR3 is TGTGCCAGCAGCCCCCAAGCGTCCTACAATGAGCAGTTCTTC. The J gene is TRBJ2-1, the V gene TRBV7-2; D is uncertain. The CDR3 runs to 14 residues. The V gene lost 5 bases and the J gene lost 1 base, with 9 bases spanning the gap. Germline CDR1 SGHTA, CDR2 FQGNSA. The whole variable domain, filled in from reference TRBV7-2 and TRBJ2-1, reads GAGVSQSPSNKVTEKGKDVELRCDPISGHTALYWYRQSLGQGLEFLIYFQGNSAPDKSGLPSDRFSAERTGGSVSTLTIQRTQQEDSAVYLCASSPQASYNEQFFGPGTRLTVL.

The CDR3: CASSSRGTNNEQFF. CDR3 DNA: TGTGCCAGCAGCTCACGTGGGACGAACAATGAGCAGTTCTTC. This sequence joins TRBV6-2 or TRBV6-3 and TRBJ2-1, with D possibly called TRBD1 or TRBD2 (5 bases each). The CDR3 length is 14 residues. Germline V gene lookup returns CDR1 MNHEY and CDR2 SVGEGT. V shed 6 bases and J shed 5 bases, with 14 bases lying between them.

This clonotype was detected ten times or more. The chain links TRBV7-8 to TRBJ2-7, with D possibly being TRBD1 (6 bases). The CDR3 is made up of 13 amino acids. Trimming took 5 bases from V and 4 from J, leaving 12 bases between them. Germline-derived CDR1 and CDR2 are SGHVS and FQNEAQ. CDR3 nucleotides: TGTGCCAGCAGCAACAGGGCAGCTTACGAGCAGTACTTC. It encodes CASSNRAAYEQYF.

This clonotype was recorded many times. CDR3 coding DNA: TGTGCCAGCAGTTACGCAGGGAGGAATGAGCAGTTCTTC. Protein sequence: CASSYAGRNEQFF. The chain recombines TRBV6-5 with TRBJ2-1, with D tentatively TRBD2 (6 bases). Germline CDR1 MNHEY, CDR2 SVGAGI. Trimming removed 2 bases at V and 7 bases at J, with 9 bases between. The CDR3 has 13 residues.

The sample holds many counts of this clonotype. This sequence joins TRBV20-1 and TRBJ2-2, with a possible D match to TRBD1 (5 bases). The germline V gene has CDR1 DFQATT and CDR2 SNEGSKA (reference sequence). The V gene lost 3 bases and the J gene lost 4 bases, with 15 bases spanning the gap. CDR3 length: 15 residues. CDR3 loop: CSASRSSGATGELFF. DNA for the CDR3: TGCAGTGCTAGTCGTTCCAGTGGGGCCACCGGGGAGCTGTTTTTT.

This clonotype was seen many times. The chain uses TRBV28 and TRBJ2-7; D is possibly TRBD2 (6 bases). V was pared by 5 bases and J by 3 bases, with 26 bases between. Germline loops: CDR1 MDHEN, CDR2 SYDVKM. There are 18 residues in the CDR3. The CDR3 region has the DNA TGTGCCAGCAGTCCCCTCGGGGGAAACAAGAAAGGTTTCTACGAGCAGTACTTC. This encodes CASSPLGGNKKGFYEQYF.